This T cell receptor beta chain comes out of a study of beta chain bispecific antibodies for T cell cancers (dated by TCRdb to the early 2020s). Regarding the complete study: Healthy donor T cells were cocultured with T cell leukemia lines and bispecific antibodies, then TRBV sequencing of surviving cells measured the depletion of each TRBV family. Surface TRBV12 (TRBV12-3) was expressed on Jurkat cells, and surface TRBV5-5 was expressed on HPB-ALL cells. Here is what the overall study found, with its caveats: Leukemia cell line cells were mixed with normal T cells in each sequenced sample, and most of the targeted TRBV signal was derived from the leukemia cells rather than from the normal T cells. Cross-reactivity of the anti-TRBV5-5 antibody with TRBV5-6 was attributed to high sequence similarity between the two genes.

The libraries included unique molecular identifier barcodes, and the barcodes were used to quantify clonotypes. Qiagen AllPrep DNA/RNA Micro kits were used to isolate total RNA, and an Agilent TapeStation was used to check RNA quality. TCR beta libraries were constructed by 5' RACE, in which cDNA synthesis was followed by two PCR steps with TCR beta constant-region gene-specific primers. An Illumina MiSeq platform was used to sequence the TCR beta libraries. On the study's bioinformatics: Reads were processed with MIGEC, MiXCR and VDJtools. Clonotype frequency was computed as the clonotype's share of unique molecular identifiers among all unique molecular identifiers in the sample. Any TRBV gene that IMGT lists as a pseudogene or open reading frame, and is therefore nonfunctional, such as TRBV1, TRBV12-1 and TRBV21, was left out. The raw public data were reprocessed by TCRdb itself: fastp quality trimming at Q25, MiXCR clonotype calling, in-frame beta chains only. Records with the same CDR3 protein are collapsed into one entry carrying the most frequent genes and DNA. In this record, the V and J calls reflect TCRdb's handling and not the investigators' own analysis. This sample comprises about 15,000 distinct CDR3 sequences, about 2.2% of them detected only once. The leading ten clones occupy 6.9% of the sample.

The CDR3 spans 16 residues, from the cysteine through the phenylalanine. Just CDR3 DNA is preserved here, 48 bases in frame from base 1. From a lookup of the germline V gene (reference sequence), CDR1 and CDR2 are DFQATT and SNEGSKA. The junction carries 17 bases between V and J, which are trimmed by 0 bases and 2 bases respectively. This clonotype was seen ten or more times. There is no known antigen for this receptor. There are no base qualities to consult, and no much larger clone falls within one base. For roughly three days, T cells were expanded from blood mononuclear cells using either the anti-CD3 antibody OKT3 or CD3/CD28 Dynabeads. The culture conditions for expanded T cells were RPMI 1640 plus 10% fetal bovine serum, recombinant human IL-2 (roughly 95 IU/ml) and IL-7 (approximately 5.4 ng/ml). Each coculture contained around 5 x 10^4 normal T cells, around 5 x 10^4 target cells and bispecific antibody in around 110 ul and was incubated for roughly 16 hours at 37 degrees C. Every bispecific antibody was made of two single-chain variable fragments, expressed in a single-chain diabody format carrying a His tag. The effector T cells were obtained from healthy human donors, with peripheral blood mononuclear cells isolated from leukapheresis samples by Ficoll density gradient centrifugation.

The sequence links TRBV20-1 to TRBJ2-7; the D gene is not confidently resolved. This TCR derives from a human donor in good health. Some clones in this sample may be carry-over from other donors' samples. Sequencing was done on a sample of healthy donor T cells cultured with leukemia cells. CDR3 sequence: CSARDVDTLLAYEQYF. The DNA is as follows: TGCAGTGCTAGAGATGTTGACACCCTGTTGGCCTACGAGCAGTACTTC.